A selection of T cell receptor beta chains follows, all from one sample in a study of Ad26.COV2.S vaccination and SARS-CoV-2 variants. The protocol was immunoSEQ multiplex PCR, while the TCRdb copy is restricted to in-frame clones and leaves out a portion. The table has around 500,000 clones, about nine tenths seen once. The sample consisted of peripheral blood, taken in a trial of Ad26.COV2.S vaccine versus placebo. Receptors originate from a person between 18 and 59 years old who received the Ad26.COV2.S COVID-19 vaccine or a placebo. Each CDR3 is given with its conserved first and last residue. D genes are given only for firm matches. A row's size may be missing; if present it is once, few, many or a size class.

j_gene: TRBJ1-1
d_gene: TRBD1
abundance: NA
v_gene: TRBV6-5
CDR3nt: TGTGCCAGCAGTTATCAGGGGGTGAACACTGAAGCTTTCTTT
CDR3aa: CASSYQGVNTEAFF

j_gene: TRBJ2-7
d_gene: TRBD2
abundance: NA
v_gene: TRBV5-8
CDR3nt: TGTGCCAGCAGCTTGGGCTGGGGCACTAGCGGGGGCTCCTACGAGCAGTACTTC
CDR3aa: CASSLGWGTSGGSYEQYF

j_gene: TRBJ1-6
d_gene: TRBD1
abundance: few
v_gene: TRBV5-6
CDR3nt: TGTGCCAGCAGCCCTTCGGACAGGGATAATTCACCCCTCCACTTT
CDR3aa: CASSPSDRDNSPLHF

j_gene: TRBJ1-1
d_gene: TRBD1
abundance: NA
v_gene: TRBV10-3
CDR3nt: TGTGCCATCGGAAGGACAGGGTCGAACACTGAAGCTTTCTTT
CDR3aa: CAIGRTGSNTEAFF

j_gene: TRBJ2-1
d_gene: NA
abundance: NA
v_gene: TRBV6-5
CDR3nt: TGTGCCAGCACCGGAATTGAGACGTTCTTC
CDR3aa: CASTGIETFF

j_gene: TRBJ2-7
d_gene: TRBD1
abundance: once
v_gene: TRBV10-3
CDR3nt: TGTGCCATCAGCGCCTCGCAGGGGGCCAACGAGCAGTACTTC
CDR3aa: CAISASQGANEQYF

j_gene: TRBJ2-5
d_gene: TRBD1
abundance: NA
v_gene: TRBV30
CDR3nt: TGTGCCGGAACAGAAGGGGCAGGGGGTGGCCAAGAGACCCAGTACTTC
CDR3aa: CAGTEGAGGGQETQYF

j_gene: TRBJ1-1
d_gene: NA
abundance: NA
v_gene: TRBV5-8
CDR3nt: TGTGCCAGCAGCTTGGGTCAGGGCGGGTTGACTGAAGCTTTCTTT
CDR3aa: CASSLGQGGLTEAFF

j_gene: TRBJ2-1
d_gene: TRBD2
abundance: NA
v_gene: TRBV27
CDR3nt: TGTGCCAGCAGTTCCCCCGGGACTAGTGTGTCCTACAATGAGCAGTTCTTC
CDR3aa: CASSSPGTSVSYNEQFF

j_gene: TRBJ2-5
d_gene: NA
abundance: NA
v_gene: TRBV6-2/TRBV6-3
CDR3nt: TGTGCCAGCAGCCGACAGTACCAAGAGACCCAGTACTTC
CDR3aa: CASSRQYQETQYF

j_gene: TRBJ1-3
d_gene: NA
abundance: NA
v_gene: TRBV4-3
CDR3nt: TGCGCCAGCAGCCAAGAAAGCGGAAAGGGTATGATTTTGGTGGACACCATATATTTT
CDR3aa: CASSQESGKGMILVDTIYF

j_gene: TRBJ2-3
d_gene: TRBD2
abundance: NA
v_gene: TRBV5-1
CDR3nt: TGCGCCAGCAGCTTGAGTCTAGCGGGAGGGGCAGATACGCAGTATTTT
CDR3aa: CASSLSLAGGADTQYF

j_gene: TRBJ1-1
d_gene: NA
abundance: NA
v_gene: TRBV28
CDR3nt: TGTGCCAGCAGTTTATACAGGGCTCGGGACACTGAAGCTTTCTTT
CDR3aa: CASSLYRARDTEAFF

j_gene: TRBJ2-1
d_gene: TRBD1
abundance: NA
v_gene: TRBV7-3
CDR3nt: TGTGCCAGCAGCCCCACAGGGGGCACTGAGCAGTTCTTC
CDR3aa: CASSPTGGTEQFF

j_gene: TRBJ2-5
d_gene: TRBD2
abundance: NA
v_gene: TRBV5-8
CDR3nt: TGTGCCAGCAGCTTACCGGGACTAGCGGGGGGGGAGACCCAGTACTTC
CDR3aa: CASSLPGLAGGETQYF

j_gene: TRBJ2-5
d_gene: TRBD2
abundance: NA
v_gene: TRBV2
CDR3nt: TGTGCCAGCTCCTCAGGGACTACCCATTTCGCCCAGTACTTC
CDR3aa: CASSSGTTHFAQYF

j_gene: TRBJ2-1
d_gene: TRBD1
abundance: NA
v_gene: TRBV6-6
CDR3nt: TGTGCCAGCAGTTTGGGCGGGACAGGGGGCAATGAGCAGTTCTTC
CDR3aa: CASSLGGTGGNEQFF

j_gene: TRBJ2-7
d_gene: TRBD1
abundance: NA
v_gene: TRBV6-6
CDR3nt: TGTGCCAGCGTGGACAGGGGGTCTTACGAGCAGTACTTC
CDR3aa: CASVDRGSYEQYF

j_gene: TRBJ1-5
d_gene: TRBD1
abundance: NA
v_gene: TRBV19
CDR3nt: TGTGCCAGTAGTATGGGGGACAGTAGCAATCAGCCCCAGCATTTT
CDR3aa: CASSMGDSSNQPQHF

j_gene: TRBJ1-5
d_gene: NA
abundance: few
v_gene: TRBV19
CDR3nt: TGTGCCAGTAGTCTTCAGGGTTATAGCAATCAGCCCCAGCATTTT
CDR3aa: CASSLQGYSNQPQHF

j_gene: TRBJ2-3
d_gene: TRBD1
abundance: NA
v_gene: TRBV7-9
CDR3nt: TGTGCCAGCAGCTTCTGGACCGGGACAGGGGATTACGATACGCAGTATTTT
CDR3aa: CASSFWTGTGDYDTQYF

j_gene: TRBJ2-1
d_gene: NA
abundance: NA
v_gene: TRBV21-1
CDR3nt: TGTGCCAGCAAGCCGGGACTAGCGCTTAATGAGCAGTTCTTC
CDR3aa: CASKPGLALNEQFF

j_gene: TRBJ2-7
d_gene: NA
abundance: NA
v_gene: TRBV7-9
CDR3nt: TGTGCCAGCAGCCCCCGTGGCAGATCTGAAGAGCAGTACTTC
CDR3aa: CASSPRGRSEEQYF

j_gene: TRBJ1-5
d_gene: NA
abundance: NA
v_gene: TRBV5-5
CDR3nt: TGTGCCAGCAGCTTGGCGGGGGCCGTAGTTCAGCCCCAGCATTTT
CDR3aa: CASSLAGAVVQPQHF

j_gene: TRBJ1-5
d_gene: NA
abundance: few
v_gene: TRBV28
CDR3nt: TGTGCCAGCAGTTCTGGCAATCAGCCCCAGCATTTT
CDR3aa: CASSSGNQPQHF

j_gene: TRBJ2-7
d_gene: NA
abundance: NA
v_gene: TRBV25-1
CDR3nt: TGTGCCAGCGCTGAGACAGATGACTACGAGCAGTACTTC
CDR3aa: CASAETDDYEQYF

j_gene: TRBJ2-1
d_gene: TRBD2
abundance: NA
v_gene: TRBV7-2
CDR3nt: TGTGCCAGCAGCTCTTTAGCGGGGGAGTACAATGAGCAGTTCTTC
CDR3aa: CASSSLAGEYNEQFF

j_gene: TRBJ1-5
d_gene: NA
abundance: NA
v_gene: TRBV21-1
CDR3nt: TGTGCCAGCAGCCCCCACCCGGTTAGCAATCAGCCCCAGCATTTT
CDR3aa: CASSPHPVSNQPQHF

j_gene: TRBJ2-1
d_gene: TRBD2
abundance: NA
v_gene: TRBV27
CDR3nt: TGTGCCAGCAGTGGGGGGGTGGCACAGTTCTTC
CDR3aa: CASSGGVAQFF

j_gene: TRBJ2-3
d_gene: TRBD2
abundance: NA
v_gene: TRBV30
CDR3nt: TGTGCCTGGAATCACGTGGGAGGGCCGACAGATACGCAGTATTTT
CDR3aa: CAWNHVGGPTDTQYF

j_gene: TRBJ1-5
d_gene: NA
abundance: NA
v_gene: TRBV19
CDR3nt: TGTGCCAGTAGTTTCTCAGTTGCTCAGCCCCAGCATTTT
CDR3aa: CASSFSVAQPQHF

j_gene: TRBJ1-2
d_gene: NA
abundance: NA
v_gene: TRBV2
CDR3nt: TGTGCCAGCTCGGAGGGGCGCTCCTATGGCTACACCTTC
CDR3aa: CASSEGRSYGYTF

j_gene: TRBJ2-1
d_gene: TRBD2
abundance: NA
v_gene: TRBV6-4
CDR3nt: TGTGCCAGCAGCCAGACCTTAGCGGGAGGGCTCGGGAATGAGCAGTTCTTC
CDR3aa: CASSQTLAGGLGNEQFF

j_gene: TRBJ1-1
d_gene: NA
abundance: NA
v_gene: TRBV27
CDR3nt: TGTGCCAGCATGAGGGATGGGGACACTGAAGCTTTCTTT
CDR3aa: CASMRDGDTEAFF

j_gene: TRBJ1-2
d_gene: NA
abundance: NA
v_gene: TRBV12-3/TRBV12-4
CDR3nt: TGTGCCAGCGGTCGCCTCTATGGCTACACCTTC
CDR3aa: CASGRLYGYTF

j_gene: TRBJ2-7
d_gene: TRBD1
abundance: NA
v_gene: TRBV25-1
CDR3nt: TGTGCCAGCAGTGTCGCAGCGGGACAGGGGGCTTCCTACGAGCAGTACTTC
CDR3aa: CASSVAAGQGASYEQYF